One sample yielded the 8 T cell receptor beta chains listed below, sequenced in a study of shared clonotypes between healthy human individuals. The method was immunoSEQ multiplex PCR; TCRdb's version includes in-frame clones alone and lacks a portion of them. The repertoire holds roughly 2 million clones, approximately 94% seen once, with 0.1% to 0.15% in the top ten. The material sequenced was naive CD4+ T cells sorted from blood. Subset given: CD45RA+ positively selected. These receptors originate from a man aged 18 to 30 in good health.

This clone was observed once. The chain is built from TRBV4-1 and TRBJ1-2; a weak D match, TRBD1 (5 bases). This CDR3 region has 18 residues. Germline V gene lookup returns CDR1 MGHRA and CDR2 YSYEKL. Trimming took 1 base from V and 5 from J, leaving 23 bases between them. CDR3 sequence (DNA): TGCGCCAGCAGCCAAGGTCGGCGGGGGGTTAGTCCGAAATATGGCTACACCTTC. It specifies CASSQGRRGVSPKYGYTF.

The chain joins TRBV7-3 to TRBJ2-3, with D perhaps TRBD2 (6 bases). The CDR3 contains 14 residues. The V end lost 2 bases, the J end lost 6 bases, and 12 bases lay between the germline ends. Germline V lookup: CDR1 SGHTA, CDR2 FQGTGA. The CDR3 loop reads CASSLGGGKDTQYF. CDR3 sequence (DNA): TGTGCCAGCAGCTTAGGCGGAGGGAAGGATACGCAGTATTTT.

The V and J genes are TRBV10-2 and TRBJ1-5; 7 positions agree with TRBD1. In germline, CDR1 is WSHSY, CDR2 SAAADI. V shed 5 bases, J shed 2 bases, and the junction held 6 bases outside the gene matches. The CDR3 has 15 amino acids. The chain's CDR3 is CASSKKGAGNQPQHF. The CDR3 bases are TGCGCCAGCAGTAAAAAGGGGGCGGGCAATCAGCCCCAGCATTTT.

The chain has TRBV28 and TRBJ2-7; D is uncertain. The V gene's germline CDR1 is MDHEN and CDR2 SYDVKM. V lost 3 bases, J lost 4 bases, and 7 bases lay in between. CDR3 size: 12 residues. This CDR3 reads CASSFLPYEQYF. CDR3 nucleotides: TGTGCCAGCAGTTTTCTTCCTTACGAGCAGTACTTC.

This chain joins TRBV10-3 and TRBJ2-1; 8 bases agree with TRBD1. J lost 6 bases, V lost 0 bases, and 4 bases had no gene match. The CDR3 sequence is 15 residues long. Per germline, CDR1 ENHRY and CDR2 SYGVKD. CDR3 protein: CAISESGQDINEQFF. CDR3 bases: TGTGCCATCAGTGAGTCGGGACAGGATATCAATGAGCAGTTCTTC.

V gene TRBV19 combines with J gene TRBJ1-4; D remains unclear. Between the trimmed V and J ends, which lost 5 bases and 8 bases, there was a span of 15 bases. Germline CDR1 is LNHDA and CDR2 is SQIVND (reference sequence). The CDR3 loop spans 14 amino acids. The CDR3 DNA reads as TGTGCCAGTAGTTTTCGAGAACCCGGGGAAAAACTGTTTTTT. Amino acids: CASSFREPGEKLFF.

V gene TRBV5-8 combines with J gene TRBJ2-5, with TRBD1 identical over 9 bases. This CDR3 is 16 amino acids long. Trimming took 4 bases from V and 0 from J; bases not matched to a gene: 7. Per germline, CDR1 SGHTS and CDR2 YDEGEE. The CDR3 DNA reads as TGTGCCAGCAGCCAGGGACAGGGAGGTTACCAAGAGACCCAGTACTTC. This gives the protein CASSQGQGGYQETQYF.

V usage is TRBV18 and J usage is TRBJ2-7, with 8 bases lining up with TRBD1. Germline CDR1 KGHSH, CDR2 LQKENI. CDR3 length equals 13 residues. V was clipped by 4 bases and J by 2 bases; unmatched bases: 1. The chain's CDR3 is CASSRTGTYEQYF. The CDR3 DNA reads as TGTGCCAGCTCACGGACAGGGACCTACGAGCAGTACTTC.